In this sample, the clone carrying this TCR beta chain is medium-sized (0.01 to 0.1%). Separate cDNA molecules each had unique molecular identifiers attached to them. MiXCR, run by TCRdb on the 5' RACE reads, gives a single entry per CDR3 protein. Of 65,000 to 85,000 distinct CDR3 sequences in the sample, approximately 9.1% were seen once. These data come from a study of early T cells in non-severe SARS-CoV-2 infection. CDR3 length equals 19 residues. Germline assignment: CDR1 SEHNR and CDR2 FQNEAQ (reference sequence). V gave up 3 bases and J gave up 4 bases; unmatched junction bases: 17. Sequenced here: whole blood, sampled at baseline. This sequence originates from an adult who was a healthcare worker with PCR-confirmed SARS-CoV-2 infection or an uninfected control (not recorded which). The V gene is TRBV7-9, the J gene TRBJ2-3, with 9 bases aligning to TRBD1. The CDR3 protein is CASSFPPVAETGGPDTQYF. In DNA, the CDR3 is TGTGCCAGCAGCTTCCCCCCGGTGGCCGAGACAGGGGGTCCAGATACGCAGTATTTT.